This T cell receptor beta chain appears in the sequencing data of a study of beta chain features in type 1 diabetes (dated by TCRdb to the late 2010s). Some background on the complete study: Mean age, gender distribution, total cell number and subset yield were not different between patients and healthy donors. Across all samples, around 99 million sorted cells were examined, and cell number per subset correlated strongly with RNA yield. The study compared TCRB repertoires of sorted circulating CD4+ T cell subsets between recently diagnosed type 1 diabetes patients and matched healthy donors. Regulatory and stem cell-like memory subsets were obtained from only 8 patients and roughly 8 healthy donors, while naive and central memory subsets were obtained from all 30 or so donors.

The investigation overall reported the following: A moderate but significant shortening of TCRB CDR3 length was observed in type 1 diabetes patients in all four CD4+ subsets. Because the HLA sub-analyses included only small numbers of individuals, any influence of HLA type on TCRB rearrangement was left unresolved. Shorter templates might be favored by PCR, yet because patient and control samples were amplified and corrected together, any such skew would affect both groups equally. Patients with type 1 diabetes made fewer insertions and deleted more nucleotides at VDJ recombination sites, implying thymic rearrangement abnormalities. The naive, central memory and regulatory TCRB repertoires appeared to resemble one another more closely among patients than among healthy donors. Sequencing cDNA rather than genomic DNA could over-represent highly expressing activated cells, although activation and CD3 levels did not differ between groups.

Looking up the germline V gene yields CDR1 MGHRA and CDR2 YSYEKL. The CDR3 measures 15 amino acids from cysteine to phenylalanine. The CDR3 DNA has 45 bases and is translated from base 1. V loses 1 base at its end and J loses 3 bases; junction bases beyond the gene matches: 4. This clone was detected only a few times. The specificity of this receptor is unknown. The sample holds no much larger clone one base away, and base qualities are not on file. Each donor gave one peripheral blood draw, averaging approximately 0.11 L, which was collected into heparinised tubes. Using a panel that included CD45RO, CCR7, CD25, CD127, CD95 and CD27, naive, central memory, regulatory and stem cell-like memory CD4+ T cells were sorted on a BD FACSAria II. All sorted populations exceeded 95% purity. Right away, PBMCs were isolated by Lymphoprep density gradient centrifugation and were stained directly, with no culture step. Samples were stained and sorted in pairs, with one healthy donor and one patient per experiment, so that batch effects were minimized.

The High Capacity cDNA Reverse Transcription Kit was used to reverse transcribe all of the isolated RNA, meaning that expressed TCRB transcripts were what got sequenced. Deep immunoSEQ sequencing was performed on naive, central memory and regulatory T cell samples, with an average of about 4 million total reads per sample. After sorted cells were lysed in RLT buffer, RNA was extracted with DNase-treated RNeasy Micro or Mini kits, with the choice depending on cell number. To prevent cross-contamination, each cell subset was processed individually, whereas patient and healthy donor samples were processed jointly. Using the immunoSEQ multiplex PCR, TCRB sequences were amplified from cDNA into 87-bp fragments spanning the CDR3 region. Sequencing of the amplicons was performed on the Illumina HiSeq platform. On the study's bioinformatics: Synthetic template baselines were used to correct PCR bias computationally, reads within Hamming distance 2 were collapsed together, and singletons that could not be merged were discarded. Reads were aligned against IMGT to assign V, D and J genes, CDR3 length and insertions or deletions at six rearrangement sites. Within each subset, clonotype counts were normalized to sorted cell number, and only after that were true diversity and Gini coefficients computed with the tcR R package. The overlap coefficient, calculated on TCRB nucleotide sequences, was used to quantify repertoire sharing. Out-of-frame TCRB sequences from naive cells were analyzed as a proxy for the pre-selection repertoire. In TCRdb, the immuneACCESS table is reduced to in-frame sequences with V and J assigned. These tables do not hold every clone; where another copy was compared, an unresolved V gene accounts for under half, and the others remain unexplained. V and J calls and clone size follow that table, whereas D and trimming were derived from the DNA. The sample table contains around 250,000 clones; only one count was recorded for about 14% of them. The biggest ten clones account for approximately 0.021% of the sample.

The receptor was derived from a man aged 25-40 years with type 1 diabetes. The chain was built from TRBV4-1 and TRBJ2-7; 9 junctional bases match TRBD1. Sequenced sample: naive CD4+ T cells from blood. The label giving this sample's cell subset or site can be read as: true naive CD4+ T cells. The nucleotide sequence reads as follows: TGCGCCAGCAGCCAAGTCCCGGGACAGGGCTACGAGCAGTACTTC. Translated, it reads CASSQVPGQGYEQYF.